The 9 T cell receptor beta chains listed next were all sequenced from one sample in a study of blood T cells in healthy people across ages. A second PCR of 7 to 11 cycles used a sample-barcoded 5' primer and a J-beta primer mix. TCRdb independently ran MiXCR on the 5' RACE reads; one entry per CDR3 protein. The sample shows about 1 million distinct CDR3 sequences, around 45% of them seen only once. The specimen sequenced was blood. Every receptor here comes from a woman in her fifties or sixties in good health.

Comments on this clonotype: A read error may explain this, as a much larger clone is one base away. The V and J genes are TRBV12-3 or TRBV12-4 and TRBJ2-5, with no clear D. The CDR3 contains 16 residues. Trimming left V 4 bases short and J 6 bases short, with 21 bases between. The CDR3 DNA follows: TGTGCCAGCAGTTCCTCGTCACAGAGAGGATTAAAGACCCAGTACTTC. It codes for CASSSSSQRGLKTQYF.

This rearrangement joins TRBV25-1 to TRBJ2-1; 7 bases are shared with TRBD1. The CDR3 totals 15 residues. The ends lost 3 bases at V and 6 bases at J; junction bases unmatched: 8. Germline CDR1 and CDR2: MGHDK and SYGVNS. The chain's CDR3 is CASSDSDRLLNEQFF. The CDR3, as DNA: TGTGCCAGCAGTGACTCGGACAGGTTGCTCAATGAGCAGTTCTTC.

This clonotype has more than one count but fewer than ten. The chain combines TRBV7-2 with TRBJ2-7; D call uncertain. The V and J ends lost 3 bases and 4 bases respectively, with 13 bases between them. The CDR3 runs to 14 residues. In germline, CDR1 is SGHTA, CDR2 FQGNSA. DNA for the CDR3: TGTGCCAGCAGCTTCACCCACGGGTATTACGAGCAGTACTTC. The encoded protein is CASSFTHGYYEQYF.

This chain joins TRBV20-1 and TRBJ1-5; D may be TRBD1 (6 bases). Germline V gene sequence: CDR1 DFQATT, CDR2 SNEGSKA (reference sequence). V dropped 4 bases and J dropped 2 bases, with 15 bases sitting between them. The length of the CDR3 is 15 residues. The CDR3: CSAIDRPIGNQPQHF. For the CDR3, the DNA is TGCAGTGCTATCGACAGGCCCATTGGCAATCAGCCCCAGCATTTT.

This chain joins TRBV29-1 and TRBJ1-1; D is perhaps TRBD1 (6 bases). From germline, CDR1 is SQVTM and CDR2 ANQGSEA. CDR3 size: 15 residues. The CDR3 protein is CTHHRVGSSDTEAFF. The DNA for the CDR3 is TGCACCCATCACAGGGTCGGGTCTTCGGACACTGAAGCTTTCTTT.

This rearrangement joins TRBV4-2 to TRBJ2-7, with TRBD2 as a possible D gene (6 bases). CDR3 length: 15 amino acids. The germline V gene encodes CDR1 LGHNA and CDR2 YNFKEQ. V lost 1 base to trimming and J lost 7 bases, with 17 bases between them. CDR3 bases: TGTGCCAGCAGCCAAGGAGGGGAGGCCAACAATGAGCAGTACTTC. Translated: CASSQGGEANNEQYF.

V and J are TRBV5-5 and TRBJ2-6; perhaps TRBD1 as D (5 bases). The CDR3 length is 15 residues. V was trimmed by 4 bases and J by 2 bases, leaving 10 bases between them. Germline loops: CDR1 SGHKS, CDR2 YYEKEE (reference sequence). The CDR3 loop reads CASSPGKTGANVLTF. In DNA, the CDR3 is TGTGCCAGCAGCCCAGGGAAAACTGGGGCCAACGTCCTGACTTTC.

Remarks on this clonotype: One end of the junction varies from germline; a read error may be responsible. The gene calls are TRBV7-2 and TRBJ2-4, with 7 bases aligning to TRBD2. The CDR3 has 14 amino acids. Germline CDR1 and CDR2: SGHTA and FQGNSA. This CDR3 reads CASNLREGRPKQYF. CDR3 nucleotides: TGTGCCAGCAACTTAAGGGAGGGGCGACCCAAGCAGTACTTC.

V usage is TRBV7-8 and J usage is TRBJ2-7, with TRBD2 identical over 12 bases. The DNA matches TRBJ2-5 better at its end, which makes the J call doubtful. CDR3 length: 16 amino acids. The germline gives CDR1 SGHVS, CDR2 FQNEAQ. The CDR3 DNA follows: TGTGCCAGCAGCCCAAATTCGGGACTAGCGGGAGAGACCCAGTACTTC. Its translation is CASSPNSGLAGETQYF.